This TCR beta chain comes out of a study of T cells in Graves' hyperthyroidism and ophthalmopathy (dated by TCRdb to between 2018 and 2020). Study-wide context: Peripheral blood samples were taken at the time of initial diagnosis, prior to any treatment. Prospective prediction of ophthalmopathy was tested in an independent validation cohort consisting of 18 to 20 hyperthyroidism patients and about 17 patients who later progressed to ophthalmopathy. For training and testing, the roughly 97 patients in the discovery cohort were randomly divided in a 7:3 ratio. After blood sampling, hyperthyroidism patients were treated with methimazole at a starting dose of 30 mg daily, and ophthalmopathy patients were treated with high-dose intravenous methylprednisolone. In addition, the study compared T-cell repertoires in thyroid tissue and in blood from about 6 Graves' hyperthyroidism patients. A discovery cohort of around 98 patients, 43 with Graves' ophthalmopathy and 57 with stable Graves' hyperthyroidism, was used to find distinguishing TCR V-J signatures. The paper reports TCR Vbeta CDR3 sequencing of roughly 140 peripheral blood samples: 43 ophthalmopathy, roughly 74 hyperthyroidism and 17 progressor patients.

Note on this clonotype: It lacks a known antigen. No much larger clone exists at a distance of one base, and base qualities are not known.

The paper's findings and limits, for the study overall: Sample size was not statistically predetermined, and blinding of investigators to group allocation was not performed. Most expanded thyroid clonotypes (frequency above 0.001) were also found in blood, which suggests that blood repertoires may mirror thyroid immune responses. In validation, the model predicted progression to ophthalmopathy a median of roughly 6.1 months before onset, with about 71% sensitivity and 72.22% specificity. Ophthalmopathy was separated from stable hyperthyroidism by a 13 V-J signature model, with just over 85% sensitivity and roughly 84% specificity obtained in cross-validation and 80%/75% obtained in testing.

Stable Graves' hyperthyroidism was defined as no progression to ophthalmopathy during 18 months of follow-up. Hyperthyroidism patients were newly diagnosed, had a disease duration of under 2 months, and were aged 18 to 65 years. Patients with uncontrolled infections, other autoimmune diseases, pregnancy or lactation were excluded. Diagnoses were based on clinical symptoms, serum thyroxine and TRAb, thyroid ultrasound and orbital computed tomography. PBMCs were isolated from approximately 10 ml of fresh peripheral blood by Ficoll-Paque density gradient centrifugation. Trizol reagent was used to extract total RNA, and RNA quality was then checked on an Agilent 2100 Bioanalyzer. TCR beta CDR3 regions were amplified from RNA transcripts. The TCR CDR3 was subjected to a first round of RT-PCR using the HTBI primer set and the Qiagen OneStep RT-PCR kit. The libraries were constructed in a second round of multiplex PCR and then size-selected and purified. The libraries were sequenced on an Illumina HiSeq2000 using paired-end 100 bp reads. The authors' pipeline ran thus. Raw data were processed with SOAPnuke, discarding reads with adapters, uncalled bases, mean Phred below 15, or no exact constant-primer or identifier match. COPE v1.2.5 was used to merge high-quality paired reads, and clonotypes were defined as unique nucleotide sequences. MiTCR v1.1 was used to align the clonotypes against IMGT TRBV, TRBD and TRBJ reference segments. Analysis was restricted to V-J combinations with a frequency above 0.0001, which covered roughly 99% of repertoires. A TCS score was defined as the ratio between F50 (clonal expansion) and ExV (chaos), using BLOSUM62-based TCRdist between CDR3 peptides within each V-J. Welch's t-statistics and random forest reduced roughly 530 V-J features to roughly 13, which were used in a naive Bayes classifier (R e1071). The raw public data were reprocessed by TCRdb itself: fastp quality trimming at Q25, MiXCR clonotype calling, in-frame beta chains only. Identical CDR3 protein sequences are pooled into one entry, listed with their most common genes and DNA. For this entry, the V and J calls and clone size follow TCRdb and not the study's own pipeline. Counted in this sample were 300,000 to 450,000 distinct CDR3 sequences; 20% to 25% of them appeared once. More than 60% of the sample is taken by the ten largest.

The germline V gene specifies SGHAT as CDR1 and FQNNGV as CDR2. Between the V and J ends, shortened by 5 bases and 7 bases respectively, the junction contains 18 bases. Measured from the cysteine to the phenylalanine, the CDR3 is 14 residues long. CDR3 DNA only is kept here, 42 bases in frame from base 1. The chain is encoded by TRBV11-2 joined to TRBJ2-7; TRBD2 is a weak D gene call, 5 bases matching. The sequencing input was blood. The TCR was taken from a man aged 50 to 59 with Graves' hyperthyroidism. The CDR3 region reads CASSPTRGVGEQYF. In nucleotide form, the sequence is TGTGCCAGCAGCCCGACCCGGGGAGTAGGAGAGCAGTACTTC.